This TCR beta chain emerged from a study of blood T cell repertoires in COVID-19 (dated by TCRdb to 2018 to 2020). In the study overall: The collaborator samples originated in the United States, Italy and Spain and spanned the acute and convalescent phases of COVID-19. The material from the prospective study consisted of cDNA or gDNA derived from T cells, B-cell-depleted T cells, or PBMCs. Subjects who had been exposed to COVID-19, were actively infected with it, or had recovered from it provided the deeply sampled blood TCRbeta repertoires that made up the dataset. The repertoires were made available in a free public database intended to serve as a resource for research on the immune response to SARS-CoV-2. Samples were obtained from the ongoing ImmuneRACE study (first 160 participants) and from about 1,300 subjects provided by 6 global collaborators. The sample metadata nearly always contained a de-identified subject ID, COVID-19 status, age in years and sex. Where HLA class I and class II types were available, the types were taken from metadata supplied by the sample provider, not from assay-based typing. The study at large found these results: How much clinical and demographic metadata was included differed by source and by participant, and the metadata was provided uncurated.

The CDR3 spans 15 residues, from the cysteine through the phenylalanine. CDR3 DNA only is kept here, 45 bases in frame from base 1. The germline V gene gives CDR1 as MNHEY and CDR2 as SVGAGI. Trimming at the junction amounts to 0 bases on V and 4 bases on J, and the germline ends lie 12 bases apart. TCRbeta CDR3 regions were amplified from genomic DNA by means of the immunoSEQ Assay, a bias-controlled multiplex PCR. The study's own analysis went as follows. The number of nucleated cells in each sample was estimated by amplification of reference gene primers within the assay. To quantify the absolute abundance of each unique TCRbeta CDR3 rearrangement, sequence reads were collapsed and filtered. For each sample, productive Simpson clonality was calculated as the square root of Simpson's diversity index over productive rearrangements. Sourced from immuneACCESS, this table was stored by TCRdb with only in-frame sequences that have V and J called. A share of the clones is absent; for the studies checked, an unresolved V gene accounts for under half, and the remainder has no known explanation. That table furnishes V, J and clone size, whereas the DNA furnished D and trimming. For this sample there are over 100,000 clones; 82% appear just once. The top ten hold roughly 7.9% of the sample.

Collaborating institutions collected whole blood in K2EDTA tubes following their own protocols. Collaborator samples were shipped for TCRbeta analysis as frozen whole blood, isolated PBMCs, or DNA extracted from either sample type. Turning to this clone: It has no known antigen specificity. No much larger clonotype is one base removed from it; base qualities were not supplied.

The source of this sequence is a man between 70 and 80 years old with acute or convalescent COVID-19. Here the chain combines TRBV6-5 and TRBJ2-5, and possibly TRBD2, on 7 matching bases. The sample consisted of peripheral blood. The sequenced DNA: TGTGCCAGCAGTTACTCAGGGGGGGGACGAGAGACCCAGTACTTC. It is translated as CASSYSGGGRETQYF.